The 18 T cell receptor beta chains below come from one sample, sequenced in a study of cytomegalovirus exposure and HLA in healthy donors. Vbeta (60) and Jbeta (13) primers were used in the PCR. The protocol was immunoSEQ multiplex PCR, while the TCRdb copy is restricted to in-frame clones and leaves out a portion. The repertoire holds about 120,000 clones, over 75% seen once, with 1.5% in the top ten. Material: PBMCs. These TCRs come from a young woman in good health and CMV-seronegative.

The chain recombines TRBV6-5 with TRBJ2-1; D ambiguous. CDR3 length: 14 amino acids. Looked up from germline, CDR1 is MNHEY and CDR2 is SVGAGI. Trimming took off 0 bases at V and 6 bases at J, with 9 bases between the two ends. This CDR3 reads CASSYSRGRNEQFF. The CDR3 DNA sequence: TGTGCCAGCAGTTACTCGAGAGGCCGCAATGAGCAGTTCTTC.

This clone was counted once. The chain carries TRBV7-9 and TRBJ2-2; D gene uncertain. Germline lookup yields CDR1 SEHNR and CDR2 FQNEAQ (reference sequence). CDR3 length: 14 residues. V lost 0 bases to trimming and J lost 2 bases, with 4 bases between them. The CDR3 spells CASSLARNTGELFF. CDR3 DNA: TGTGCCAGCAGCTTAGCCAGAAACACCGGGGAGCTGTTTTTT.

The chain carries TRBV9 and TRBJ2-1, with 15 bases lining up with TRBD2. Germline trimming cut 4 bases from V and 12 bases from J; bases unmatched to any gene: 5. The CDR3 spans 14 residues. Germline V gives CDR1 SGDLS, CDR2 YYNGEE. CDR3 amino acids: CASSPWTSGGGQFF. CDR3 coding DNA: TGTGCCAGCAGCCCCTGGACTAGCGGGGGGGGGCAGTTCTTC. The full variable domain, completed using reference TRBV9 and TRBJ2-1, is DSGVTQTPKHLITATGQRVTLRCSPRSGDLSVYWYQQSLDQGLQFLIQYYNGEERAKGNILERFSAQQFPDLHSELNLSSLELGDSALYFCASSPWTSGGGQFFGPGTRLTVL.

V usage is TRBV10-3 and J usage is TRBJ2-5; D uncertain. Germline CDR1 reads ENHRY; CDR2 reads SYGVKD. Trimming took off 2 bases at V and 5 bases at J, with 3 bases between the two ends. This CDR3 is 11 amino acids long. The CDR3 DNA is TGTGCCATCAGTGAGCGGGAGACCCAGTACTTC. As protein: CAISERETQYF.

This clone was observed once. This chain uses TRBV5-1 with TRBJ2-7; D ambiguous. Germline V gives CDR1 SGHRS, CDR2 YFSETQ. V lost 5 bases and J 7 bases, leaving 19 bases between the germline ends. The CDR3 totals 14 residues. In nucleotides, the CDR3 is TGCGCCAGCAGTCCTCCAAACAGTGCCTTGGAGCAGTACTTC. Translation: CASSPPNSALEQYF.

The rearrangement uses TRBV5-1 and TRBJ2-5; D is unclear. Germline values: CDR1 SGHRS, CDR2 YFSETQ. The CDR3 is 12 residues long. Trimming removed 1 base from V and 5 bases from J, with 6 bases in between. Here the CDR3 DNA reads TGCGCCAGCAGCTTGTTCGGTGAGACCCAGTACTTC. Translating it yields CASSLFGETQYF.

This clone was detected only once. The chain recombines TRBV10-3 with TRBJ1-2; D is perhaps TRBD1 (6 bases). Trimming shortened V by 1 base and J by 1 base, and 10 bases separated the two germline ends. The germline V gene has CDR1 ENHRY and CDR2 SYGVKD. CDR3 length: 15 amino acids. The CDR3 here is CAISELTGSNYGYTF. In DNA, the CDR3 is TGTGCCATCAGTGAGTTAACAGGGAGTAACTATGGCTACACCTTC.

The chain combines TRBV4-3 with TRBJ1-1; 7 positions match TRBD1. Germline trimming cut 4 bases from V and 1 base from J; bases unmatched to any gene: 3. The CDR3 has 14 residues. Germline assignment: CDR1 LGHNA and CDR2 YSLEER. The DNA of the CDR3 is TGCGCCAGCAGCCGACAGGGCCGGAACACTGAAGCTTTCTTT. It specifies CASSRQGRNTEAFF.

The J gene is TRBJ1-5, the V gene TRBV19, with TRBD1 as a possible D gene (6 bases). In germline, CDR1 is LNHDA, CDR2 SQIVND (reference sequence). The CDR3 consists of 15 residues. V was shortened by 8 bases and J by 3 bases, with 17 bases between the two germline ends. The chain's CDR3 is CASSQGGGTNQPQHF. The CDR3 bases are TGTGCCAGTTCCCAGGGAGGGGGAACCAATCAGCCCCAGCATTTT. Using reference TRBV19 and TRBJ1-5 for the parts outside the CDR3, the full variable domain is DGGITQSPKYLFRKEGQNVTLSCEQNLNHDAMYWYRQDPGQGLRLIYYSQIVNDFQKGDIAEGYSVSREKKESFPLTVTSAQKNPTAFYLCASSQGGGTNQPQHFGDGTRLSIL.

The chain combines TRBV7-2 with TRBJ1-5; 10 positions agree with TRBD1. Germline-derived CDR1 and CDR2 are SGHTA and FQGNSA. CDR3 size: 15 residues. V gave up 5 bases and J gave up 3 bases; unmatched junction bases: 4. The CDR3 nucleotides read TGTGCCAGCAGCCGACAGGGGGCCCTCAATCAGCCCCAGCATTTT. Its protein is CASSRQGALNQPQHF.

CDR3 in DNA: TGTGCCAGCAGCGTAGACTCAGGTGGAAACACCATATATTTT. This gives the protein CASSVDSGGNTIYF. This chain uses TRBV9 with TRBJ1-3, with unresolved D. Germline CDR1 is SGDLS and CDR2 is YYNGEE. The CDR3 sequence is 14 residues long. Trimming took off 0 bases at V and 3 bases at J, with 7 bases between the two ends.

The V gene is TRBV9, the J gene TRBJ2-7; 9 bases are a match to TRBD2. Germline V lookup: CDR1 SGDLS, CDR2 YYNGEE. The CDR3 length is 15 residues. Trimming cost V 0 bases and J 4 bases; bases outside gene matches: 5. The CDR3 DNA is TGTGCCAGCAGCGTAGGGGCTAGCGGGGTTTACGAGCAGTACTTC. The encoded protein is CASSVGASGVYEQYF. The full variable domain, its missing parts supplied by reference TRBV9 and TRBJ2-7, is DSGVTQTPKHLITATGQRVTLRCSPRSGDLSVYWYQQSLDQGLQFLIQYYNGEERAKGNILERFSAQQFPDLHSELNLSSLELGDSALYFCASSVGASGVYEQYFGPGTRLTVT.

V usage is TRBV4-2 and J usage is TRBJ1-5, with no clear D. Germline CDR1 is LGHNA and CDR2 is YNFKEQ. V gave up 5 bases and J gave up 8 bases, with 13 bases separating them. The CDR3 is 13 amino acids. The CDR3 region is CASSGGPREPQHF. CDR3 in DNA: TGTGCCAGCAGCGGAGGCCCTAGGGAGCCCCAGCATTTT.

The chain combines TRBV9 with TRBJ2-7; maybe TRBD1 (6 bases). The CDR3 length is 15 residues. Per germline, CDR1 SGDLS and CDR2 YYNGEE. V lost 4 bases, J lost 4 bases, and 18 bases lay in between. Written as DNA, the CDR3 is TGTGCCAGCAGCTCCTCGGGACAAAGTCTTTACGAGCAGTACTTC. The encoded protein is CASSSSGQSLYEQYF.

The chain joins TRBV2 to TRBJ2-7; the D is unclear. This CDR3 spans 13 amino acids. Germline values: CDR1 SNHLY, CDR2 FYNNEI. The ends were cut back, 6 bases at V and 6 bases at J, with 15 bases in the middle. The CDR3 DNA is TGTGCCAGCAGCCCCGTTGGGCTTGGCGAGCAGTACTTC. Translated: CASSPVGLGEQYF.

The chain has TRBV28 and TRBJ1-1; the match to TRBD1 covers 7 bases. CDR1 is MDHEN, CDR2 SYDVKM, per germline. V lost 7 bases and J lost 2; bases outside the gene matches: 10. This CDR3 comprises 15 residues. The CDR3, as DNA: TGTGCCAGCATCAGAGGCAGGGGGTACAACACTGAAGCTTTCTTT. It codes for CASIRGRGYNTEAFF.

The chain carries TRBV16 and TRBJ1-2; weak D call: TRBD1 (6 bases). CDR1 is KGHSY, CDR2 FQNENV, per germline. This CDR3 comprises 15 residues. Trimming took off 0 bases at V and 2 bases at J, with 10 bases between the two ends. The CDR3: CASSQSSDSNYGYTF. Here the CDR3 DNA reads TGTGCCAGCAGCCAATCGTCGGACAGCAACTATGGCTACACCTTC.

The V and J genes are TRBV27 and TRBJ2-7; TRBD2 is a possible D gene (5 bases). Germline V gene sequence: CDR1 MNHEY, CDR2 SMNVEV (reference sequence). The CDR3 sequence is 14 residues long. Deletions cut 4 bases from V and 7 bases from J, with 17 bases between. The CDR3 DNA follows: TGTGCCAGCAGTTCTATGGGCCCCGGAGGTGAGCAGTACTTC. This encodes CASSSMGPGGEQYF.